These 21 T cell receptor beta chains came from one sample sequenced in a study of CD8 T cells in Susac syndrome. Random-hexamer reverse transcription was applied to about 0.45 to 1 ug RNA. TCRdb used MiXCR to reprocess the immunoSEQ multiplex PCR reads, holding one entry per CDR3 protein. Seen here are over 300,000 distinct CDR3 sequences, around 90% observed once, and the top ten hold 0.065%. The source material was CD4+ T cells from PBMCs. The receptors here all came from a human donor with multiple sclerosis.

CDR3 in amino acids: CASSLARAGTTDTQYF. Written as DNA, the CDR3 is TGTGCCAGCAGCTTAGCGCGGGCAGGAACCACAGATACGCAGTATTTT. The V gene is TRBV7-2, the J gene TRBJ2-3; tentative D call: TRBD2 (5 bases). Germline-derived CDR1 and CDR2 are SGHTA and FQGNSA. The V end lost 0 bases, the J end lost 2 bases, and 12 bases lay between the germline ends. The CDR3 extends over 16 amino acids.

The chain joins TRBV19 to TRBJ2-2; D tentatively reads TRBD1 or TRBD2 (5 bases each). CDR1 is LNHDA, CDR2 SQIVND, per germline (reference sequence). The CDR3 sequence is 15 residues long. V gave up 3 bases and J gave up 7 bases, with 15 bases separating them. DNA of the CDR3: TGTGCCAGTAGTATCGGGGCCCTTTACTACGGGGAGCTGTTTTTT. Residues: CASSIGALYYGELFF.

The rearrangement uses TRBV12-3 or TRBV12-4 and TRBJ1-1; the D gene is possibly TRBD1 (6 bases). V lost 5 bases to trimming and J lost 4 bases, with 14 bases between them. This CDR3 is 14 amino acids long. CDR3 bases: TGTGCCAGCAGTCCTCGGGGGGGCCTCACTGAAGCTTTCTTT. Translation gives CASSPRGGLTEAFF.

The rearrangement links TRBV5-6 to TRBJ2-2; 9 bases fit TRBD1. Germline V gene sequence: CDR1 SGHDT, CDR2 YYEEEE. V shed 0 bases and J 9 bases; nucleotides not matched to a gene: 12. This CDR3 spans 17 amino acids. The CDR3 loop is CASSLAGDRVARRELFF. The CDR3 DNA sequence: TGTGCCAGCAGCTTGGCGGGGGACAGGGTGGCCCGCCGGGAGCTGTTTTTT.

The V call is TRBV18, the J call TRBJ2-2; 10 bases fit TRBD1. There are 15 residues in the CDR3. Germline assignment: CDR1 KGHSH and CDR2 LQKENI. V was pared by 2 bases and J by 10 bases, with 7 bases of the junction left unmatched. The CDR3 is CASSPRDRGGEELFF. The CDR3 bases are TGTGCCAGCTCACCAAGGGACAGGGGAGGAGAGGAGCTGTTTTTT.

The V call is TRBV5-1, the J call TRBJ2-1; the D gene is possibly TRBD1 (5 bases). This CDR3 contains 13 residues. Germline lookup yields CDR1 SGHRS and CDR2 YFSETQ. Trimming stripped 3 bases from V and 8 bases from J, with 12 bases between. The CDR3 sequence is CASSWGNPDEQFF. In nucleotides, the CDR3 is TGCGCCAGCAGCTGGGGCAACCCGGATGAGCAGTTCTTC.

The sample holds one count of this clonotype. This chain joins TRBV6-2 or TRBV6-3 and TRBJ2-1, with 9 bases lining up with TRBD1. The length of the CDR3 is 12 residues. Germline loops: CDR1 MNHEY, CDR2 SVGEGT. V dropped 9 bases and J dropped 6; count of bases not matched to a gene: 3. CDR3 nucleotide sequence: TGTGCCAGTTGGACAGGGGTCAATGAGCAGTTCTTC. Translation gives CASWTGVNEQFF.

The chain recombines TRBV30 with TRBJ1-6; D is unclear. CDR1 and CDR2 from the germline V gene are GTSNPN and SVGIG (reference sequence). There are 13 residues in the CDR3. V was cut by 4 bases and J by 6 bases, with 10 bases left in between. CDR3 sequence reads: CAWTSDLNSPLHF. The CDR3 bases are TGTGCCTGGACGAGTGATCTTAATTCACCCCTCCACTTT.

The genes are TRBV21-1 and TRBJ2-3; the table names TRBD1, a call not compared with the DNA. TRBV21-1 counts as a pseudogene. This CDR3 has 19 residues. The CDR3 loop reads CASSKGAPREASSTDTQYF. The CDR3, as DNA: TGTGCCAGCAGCAAAGGGGCGCCCCGTGAGGCTAGCAGCACAGATACGCAGTATTTT.

V and J are TRBV19 and TRBJ2-1, with D perhaps TRBD1 or TRBD2 (6 bases each). The CDR3 runs 18 residues. The germline CDR1 and CDR2 sequences are LNHDA and SQIVND (reference sequence). Trimming removed 4 bases from V and 0 bases from J, with 19 bases in between. CDR3 residues: CASSTVGGGIRSYNEQFF. CDR3 nucleotide sequence: TGTGCCAGTAGTACGGTGGGGGGCGGGATCCGCTCCTACAATGAGCAGTTCTTC.

V and J are TRBV7-9 and TRBJ2-5; 8 nucleotides line up with TRBD2. The CDR3 extends over 17 amino acids. V trimming: 10 bases; J trimming: 3 bases; junction bases outside the gene matches: 19. Germline V gene data show CDR1 as SEHNR and CDR2 as FQNEAQ (reference sequence). CDR3 protein: CATVGGVTHTSEETQYF. DNA for the CDR3: TGTGCCACCGTCGGGGGGGTCACTCACACTTCGGAAGAGACCCAGTACTTC.

The rearrangement links TRBV7-8 to TRBJ2-2; perhaps TRBD1 as D (6 bases). Germline V gene data show CDR1 as SGHVS and CDR2 as FQNEAQ. This CDR3 has 15 residues. V lost 1 base to trimming and J lost 7 bases, with 13 bases between them. The CDR3 reads CASSLVAGAVGELFF. CDR3 DNA: TGTGCCAGCAGCTTAGTGGCAGGGGCAGTCGGGGAGCTGTTTTTT. The full variable domain, completed using reference TRBV7-8 and TRBJ2-2, is GAGVSQSPRYKVAKRGQDVALRCDPISGHVSLFWYQQALGQGPEFLTYFQNEAQLDKSGLPSDRFFAERPEGSVSTLKIQRTQQEDSAVYLCASSLVAGAVGELFFGEGSRLTVL.

J is TRBJ2-7 and V is TRBV19; D gene unclear. CDR1 and CDR2 from the germline V gene are LNHDA and SQIVND (reference sequence). V was shortened by 10 bases and J by 5 bases, with 12 bases between the two germline ends. The CDR3 sequence is 11 residues long. As DNA, the CDR3 is TGTGCCACCGCCGAAAGGGACGAGCAGTACTTC. Protein product: CATAERDEQYF.

The chain couples TRBV21-1 to TRBJ2-4; no check of the table's D call, TRBD1, against the DNA was made. TRBV21-1 is an annotated pseudogene. CDR3 length: 19 residues. Here the CDR3 reads CASSKWGQGVSKAKNIQYF. CDR3 DNA sequence: TGTGCCAGCAGCAAATGGGGACAGGGGGTTAGTAAGGCCAAAAACATTCAGTACTTC.

The V gene is TRBV7-9, the J gene TRBJ1-2; 11 positions agree with TRBD1. V dropped 4 bases and J dropped 6; count of bases not matched to a gene: 4. Germline lookup yields CDR1 SEHNR and CDR2 FQNEAQ (reference sequence). The CDR3 is 14 amino acids. This chain's CDR3 is CASSSGQGADGYTF. The CDR3, as DNA: TGTGCCAGCAGCTCCGGACAGGGGGCCGATGGCTACACCTTC. Supplemented by reference TRBV7-9 and TRBJ1-2, the full variable domain reads DTGVSQNPRHKITKRGQNVTFRCDPISEHNRLYWYRQTLGQGPEFLTYFQNEAQLEKSRLLSDRFSAERPKGSFSTLEIQRTEQGDSAMYLCASSSGQGADGYTFGSGTRLTVV.

The chain has TRBV30 and TRBJ2-1; 7 nucleotides align to TRBD2. Per the germline V gene, CDR1 is GTSNPN and CDR2 is SVGIG (reference sequence). The J segment lost 8 bases and the V segment lost 8 bases, leaving 12 bases of the junction unmatched. The CDR3 contains 13 residues. The CDR3 nucleotides are TGTGCCGGCCGGGACTACCCTCACGATGAGCAGTTCTTC. As protein: CAGRDYPHDEQFF.

The V gene is TRBV4-3, the J gene TRBJ2-1; D remains ambiguous. This CDR3 spans 15 amino acids. Trimming shortened V by 4 bases and J by 7 bases, and 17 bases separated the two germline ends. Germline V CDR1 and CDR2: LGHNA, YSLEER. CDR3 nucleotides: TGCGCCAGCAGCCCTCGGTTCCAAGAAGGGAATGAGCAGTTCTTC. It encodes CASSPRFQEGNEQFF.

The chain couples TRBV9 to TRBJ2-7, with D hard to call. The ends were cut back, 1 base at V and 9 bases at J, with 5 bases in the middle. Germline V gene lookup returns CDR1 SGDLS and CDR2 YYNGEE. The CDR3 extends over 10 amino acids. The CDR3, as DNA: TGTGCCAGCAGCGTAAGAGCGCAGTACTTC. It is translated as CASSVRAQYF.

The chain combines TRBV12-3 or TRBV12-4 with TRBJ1-2; D unresolved. The ends were cut back, 7 bases at V and 4 bases at J, with 19 bases in the middle. The CDR3 is 15 amino acids. The CDR3: CASTLPPIGVYGYTF. CDR3 nucleotides: TGTGCCAGCACCCTTCCTCCGATCGGTGTCTATGGCTACACCTTC.

This clonotype showed up just a few times. The genes are TRBV7-9 and TRBJ2-1, with TRBD1 as a possible D gene (5 bases). CDR1 and CDR2 (germline): SEHNR, FQNEAQ (reference sequence). This CDR3 has 13 residues. Trimming pared 1 base from V and 7 bases from J, leaving 8 bases between. CDR3 nucleotides: TGTGCCAGCAGCTTAGGGCAGGGAAATGAGCAGTTCTTC. Amino acid sequence: CASSLGQGNEQFF.

The V gene is TRBV10-3, the J gene TRBJ2-3; 7 positions match TRBD2. The CDR3 loop spans 16 amino acids. The V segment lost 5 bases and the J segment 4 bases; nucleotides outside the gene matches: 12. From germline, CDR1 is ENHRY and CDR2 SYGVKD. The CDR3 sequence: CAISSNLGGGADTQYF. The DNA of the CDR3 is TGTGCCATCAGTTCTAACCTAGGCGGGGGAGCAGATACGCAGTATTTT.